This T cell receptor beta chain was recovered during a study of T cells in Graves' hyperthyroidism and ophthalmopathy. Study-level information: Peripheral blood was collected at initial diagnosis, before any treatment.

It was RNA transcripts that yielded the amplified TCR beta CDR3 regions. First-round RT-PCR of the TCR CDR3 relied on the HTBI primer set. From the multiplex PCR reads, TCRdb called clonotypes with MiXCR, one entry per CDR3 protein. The repertoire holds some 690,000 distinct CDR3 sequences, with 15% to 20% as singletons. The CDR3 has 14 amino acids. Between the trimmed V and J ends, which lost 4 bases and 5 bases, there was a span of 14 bases. The germline V gene encodes CDR1 MDHEN and CDR2 SYDVKM. With a duration under 2 months, the hyperthyroidism was newly diagnosed in patients aged 18 to 65. Input material: blood. The sequence was obtained from a man aged 45-65 years with Graves' hyperthyroidism. The rearrangement links TRBV28 to TRBJ2-5; no clear D. CDR3 sequence (DNA): TGTGCCAGCAGTTCTAATCATCTGTCTGAGACCCAGTACTTC. It translates to CASSSNHLSETQYF. Full variable domain (rest looked up from reference TRBV28 and TRBJ2-5): DVKVTQSSRYLVKRTGEKVFLECVQDMDHENMFWYRQDPGLGLRLIYFSYDVKMKEKGDIPEGYSVSREKKERFSLILESASTNQTSMYLCASSSNHLSETQYFGPGTRLLVL.